Each of the 5 T cell receptor beta chains below was sequenced from the same sample in a study of radiation and T cells in renal cell carcinoma. Time point denoted: baseline pretreatment blood. Regarding treatment: 15 Gy SBRT to primary tumor, nephrectomy 4 weeks later. TCRdb keeps only in-frame clones here, not all; method: immunoSEQ multiplex PCR. The sample shows 120,000 to 150,000 clones, roughly nine tenths of them seen only once. Source: blood, taken from a patient whose treatment included radiotherapy and nephrectomy. The source of these receptors is a woman in her 70s with renal cell carcinoma.

V and J are TRBV2 and TRBJ2-2; D is unclear. The CDR3 runs 13 residues. V lost 1 base, J lost 5 bases, and 5 bases lay in between. Germline CDR1 reads SNHLY; CDR2 reads FYNNEI. The CDR3 DNA reads TGTGCCAGCAGTGAAGTGCGAACCGGGGAGCTGTTTTTT. This sequence encodes CASSEVRTGELFF. Full variable domain (remainder filled in from reference TRBV2 and TRBJ2-2): EPEVTQTPSHQVTQMGQEVILRCVPISNHLYFYWYRQILGQKVEFLVSFYNNEISEKSEIFDDQFSVERPDGSNFTLKIRSTKLEDSAMYFCASSEVRTGELFFGEGSRLTVL.

The V and J genes are TRBV5-8 and TRBJ1-5; D is uncertain. The V gene's germline CDR1 is SGHTS and CDR2 YDEGEE. The CDR3 contains 12 residues. The V and J ends lost 4 bases and 8 bases respectively, with 10 bases between them. The CDR3 region is CASSRQGKPQHF. The CDR3 DNA is TGTGCCAGCAGCCGACAAGGAAAGCCCCAGCATTTT.

The J gene is TRBJ2-1, the V gene TRBV5-1, with 7 bases that match TRBD1. The J segment lost 4 bases and the V segment lost 4 bases, leaving 8 bases of the junction unmatched. Germline CDR1 is SGHRS and CDR2 is YFSETQ. The CDR3 length is 15 residues. CDR3 nucleotides: TGCGCCAGCAGCGCCGACAGGGAACCATACAATGAGCAGTTCTTC. Its protein is CASSADREPYNEQFF.

The rearrangement links TRBV25-1 to TRBJ1-1; 10 bases line up with TRBD1. The CDR3 runs to 14 residues. V trimming: 5 bases; J trimming: 4 bases; junction bases outside the gene matches: 4. Germline values: CDR1 MGHDK, CDR2 SYGVNS. CDR3 loop: CASSQTGGITEAFF. CDR3 bases: TGTGCCAGCAGTCAGACAGGGGGCATCACTGAAGCTTTCTTT.

The chain employs TRBV29-1 and TRBJ2-3; TRBD2 matches 8 bases. The trim removed 7 bases at V and 4 bases at J, leaving 13 bases unmatched. The CDR3 is made up of 15 amino acids. CDR1 is SQVTM and CDR2 is ANQGSEA in the germline V gene. CDR3 amino acids: CSATRGTSRSDTQYF. CDR3 DNA: TGCAGCGCCACGAGGGGGACTAGTCGATCAGATACGCAGTATTTT.